What follows is one T cell receptor beta chain and its context. The antigen is unknown. These data come from a study of T cell responses to AZD1222 COVID-19 vaccine. Overall study results and limits: Spike-specific TCR depth and breadth grew after two AZD1222 doses.

Germline CDR1 and CDR2: MNHEY and SMNVEV (reference sequence). The CDR3 runs 13 residues. V lost 0 bases and J 3 bases, leaving 3 bases between the germline ends. Assay used: immunoSEQ multiplex PCR; TCRdb lists only in-frame clones, some missing. The sample yields roughly 70,000 clones, 82% seen once. The V gene is TRBV27, the J gene TRBJ1-5; D unresolved. The starting material was peripheral blood, obtained on day 0 of AZD1222 vaccination. This receptor was obtained from an adult in good health. The CDR3 DNA sequence: TGTGCCAGCAGTTTATCTACCAATCAGCCCCAGCATTTT. Translated: CASSLSTNQPQHF.